This paragraph covers one TCR beta chain sequence. Its antigen is not known. Clones were sequenced by immunoSEQ multiplex PCR, and TCRdb holds only the in-frame ones, with some missing. The sample holds about 30,000 clones, roughly four fifths seen once. This sample was taken from a study of CD4 T cells in relation to SARS-CoV-2 and coronaviruses. Study-level background: Of the patients, 8 or 9 were male, a few female, two Hispanic.

The study's findings and limits: About 65% of donors had memory CD4+ clonotypes crossrecognizing SARS-CoV-2 and common cold coronavirus spike.

For approximately 10 days, 10^5 sorted CD4+ cells grew with T cell-depleted PBMCs and CEF. This CDR3 is 11 amino acids long. In germline, CDR1 is SGHTS, CDR2 YDEGEE. Trimming cost V 3 bases and J 3 bases, with 4 bases left between them. The sample taken for sequencing was memory CD4+ T cells from PBMCs, cultured in vitro. The TCR originated in an adult with COVID-19. This chain connects TRBV5-8 to TRBJ2-7; the D is unclear. The CDR3 region has the DNA TGTGCCAGCAGCTCGAGCTACGAGCAGTACTTC. Translation: CASSSSYEQYF.